The clone carrying this T cell receptor (beta chain) was counted at least ten times. The sample belongs to a study of spatial heterogeneity in lung cancer. About the research overall: Each time, sequencing found more beta-chain sequences than alpha-chain sequences.

TCRdb independently ran MiXCR on the 5' RACE reads; one entry per CDR3 protein. The sample lists 45,000 to 55,000 distinct CDR3 sequences, about 5.8% seen once, with 11% in the top ten. This CDR3 has 16 residues. Germline CDR1 ENHRY, CDR2 SYGVKD. J was trimmed by 5 bases and V by 6 bases; bases with no gene match: 11. Time point given: sample taken at primary tumor resection. Unsorted whole RNA from tumor, nontumor lung or frozen PBMC underwent sequencing. Specimen: PBMCs, collected at surgery. This receptor was identified in a male donor with early-stage non-small cell lung cancer. The chain is built from TRBV10-3 and TRBJ1-5; 9 nucleotides match TRBD1. The CDR3 reads CAIRSNDRGNDQPQHF. The CDR3 region has the DNA TGTGCCATCAGGTCCAACGACAGGGGGAATGATCAGCCCCAGCATTTT.